These T cell receptor beta chains were read from a single sample in a study of T cell responses to AZD1222 COVID-19 vaccine. Some clones are missing from TCRdb's copy, which holds only in-frame ones; the method was immunoSEQ multiplex PCR. The data show about 110,000 clones, with roughly 90% seen just once and 6% to 7% held by the top ten. This sample comprised peripheral blood, obtained on day 0 of AZD1222 vaccination. The receptors shown here come from an adult in good health. The CDR3 runs from the conserved cysteine through the conserved F or W. A D gene is named only where the DNA matches it firmly. The size field is filled for only some rows; it gives once, few, many or a size class.

J gene: TRBJ2-5; D gene: TRBD2; V gene: TRBV18; clone size: -; CDR3 DNA: TGTGCCAGCTCACCGTTTGCGGGAGGGAGGCAAGAGACCCAGTACTTC; CDR3 protein: CASSPFAGGRQETQYF
J gene: TRBJ2-7; D gene: TRBD1; V gene: TRBV24-1; clone size: -; CDR3 DNA: TGTGCCACCAGTGATAACGACAGGGGCGGCTACGAGCAGTACTTC; CDR3 protein: CATSDNDRGGYEQYF
J gene: TRBJ2-1; D gene: -; V gene: TRBV11-1; clone size: once; CDR3 DNA: TGTGCCAGCAGCGACGGGCCTCACAATGAGCAGTTCTTC; CDR3 protein: CASSDGPHNEQFF
J gene: TRBJ2-3; D gene: -; V gene: TRBV7-3; clone size: -; CDR3 DNA: TGTGCCAGCAGCTTAAGGGGGCCCACAGATACGCAGTATTTT; CDR3 protein: CASSLRGPTDTQYF
J gene: TRBJ2-3; D gene: TRBD1; V gene: TRBV5-4; clone size: -; CDR3 DNA: TGTGCCAGCAGCCCAGGGACAGGGGGTGATGATACGCAGTATTTT; CDR3 protein: CASSPGTGGDDTQYF
J gene: TRBJ2-7; D gene: -; V gene: TRBV12-5; clone size: -; CDR3 DNA: TGTGCTAGTGCCCCTCCCCGGGGGTACCAGGGCGAGCAGTACTTC; CDR3 protein: CASAPPRGYQGEQYF
J gene: TRBJ2-7; D gene: -; V gene: TRBV28; clone size: -; CDR3 DNA: TGTGCCAGCAGTTTACAGTACGAGCAGTACTTC; CDR3 protein: CASSLQYEQYF
J gene: TRBJ2-5; D gene: -; V gene: TRBV6-5; clone size: -; CDR3 DNA: TGTGCCAGCAGTCAGAACTGGGGAGAGACCCAGTACTTC; CDR3 protein: CASSQNWGETQYF
J gene: TRBJ2-3; D gene: TRBD2; V gene: TRBV6-5; clone size: -; CDR3 DNA: TGTGCCAGCAAGTTAGCGGGGAGCACAGATACGCAGTATTTT; CDR3 protein: CASKLAGSTDTQYF
J gene: TRBJ1-4; D gene: TRBD1; V gene: TRBV30; clone size: -; CDR3 DNA: TGTGCGGAACAGGGGACTAATGAAAAACTGTTTTTT; CDR3 protein: CAEQGTNEKLFF
J gene: TRBJ1-2; D gene: -; V gene: TRBV7-9; clone size: -; CDR3 DNA: TGTGCCAGCAGCCAGACAGGCTATGGCTACACCTTC; CDR3 protein: CASSQTGYGYTF
J gene: TRBJ2-1; D gene: TRBD2; V gene: TRBV9; clone size: once; CDR3 DNA: TGTGCCAGCAGCTCAGGAGTACTAGCGGGAGGAGGGAATGAGCAGTTCTTC; CDR3 protein: CASSSGVLAGGGNEQFF
J gene: TRBJ2-7; D gene: -; V gene: TRBV24-1; clone size: -; CDR3 DNA: TGTGCCACCAGTGATTCCCTTGTTGGCTCCTACGAGCAGTACTTC; CDR3 protein: CATSDSLVGSYEQYF
J gene: TRBJ1-4; D gene: -; V gene: TRBV28; clone size: -; CDR3 DNA: TGTGCCAGCAGTGCTCGGACACGGCTTAATGAAAAACTGTTTTTT; CDR3 protein: CASSARTRLNEKLFF
J gene: TRBJ1-4; D gene: -; V gene: TRBV9; clone size: -; CDR3 DNA: TGTGCCAGCAGCTCTCACGACAGACCGAATGAAAAACTGTTTTTT; CDR3 protein: CASSSHDRPNEKLFF
J gene: TRBJ2-1; D gene: -; V gene: TRBV11-3; clone size: -; CDR3 DNA: TGTGCCAGCAGCACGGGGACTGACAATGAGCAGTTCTTC; CDR3 protein: CASSTGTDNEQFF
J gene: TRBJ2-1; D gene: -; V gene: TRBV28; clone size: few; CDR3 DNA: TGTGCCAGCAGTTTCAATGAGCAGTTCTTC; CDR3 protein: CASSFNEQFF
J gene: TRBJ2-7; D gene: -; V gene: TRBV28; clone size: few; CDR3 DNA: TGTGCCAGCAGAGGGCAGGGTCCCTCGCTCTCCTACGAGCAGTACTTC; CDR3 protein: CASRGQGPSLSYEQYF
J gene: TRBJ2-5; D gene: -; V gene: TRBV19; clone size: -; CDR3 DNA: TGTGCCAGTAGTCCCTTCAGTAACCCGGGGCAAGAGACCCAGTACTTC; CDR3 protein: CASSPFSNPGQETQYF
J gene: TRBJ1-2; D gene: TRBD1; V gene: TRBV5-4; clone size: -; CDR3 DNA: TGTGCCAGCAGTCTTCCCAAAGGGGGCCATGGCTACACCTTC; CDR3 protein: CASSLPKGGHGYTF
J gene: TRBJ1-6; D gene: TRBD1; V gene: TRBV25-1; clone size: -; CDR3 DNA: TGTGCCAGCACTGTAGGACAGGGAGATTCACCCCTCCACTTT; CDR3 protein: CASTVGQGDSPLHF
J gene: TRBJ1-5; D gene: -; V gene: TRBV2; clone size: few; CDR3 DNA: TGTGCCAGCAGTGAGAGGGGGTGGCCCCAGCATTTT; CDR3 protein: CASSERGWPQHF
J gene: TRBJ1-1; D gene: TRBD1; V gene: TRBV5-4; clone size: -; CDR3 DNA: TGTGCCAGCAGCTTTGACAGGGGTAAGAGCACTGAAGCTTTCTTT; CDR3 protein: CASSFDRGKSTEAFF
J gene: TRBJ2-5; D gene: -; V gene: TRBV12-3/TRBV12-4; clone size: -; CDR3 DNA: TGTGCCAGCACGCCTCTATGGGGAGAAACCCAGTACTTC; CDR3 protein: CASTPLWGETQYF
J gene: TRBJ2-5; D gene: TRBD1; V gene: TRBV28; clone size: -; CDR3 DNA: TGTGCCAGCAGTTTGCACTCCCAGGGGGCTTGGGGGCAAGAGACCCAGTACTTC; CDR3 protein: CASSLHSQGAWGQETQYF
J gene: TRBJ1-2; D gene: -; V gene: TRBV18; clone size: -; CDR3 DNA: TGTGCCAGCTCACCGTCGGGGCACTATGGCTACACCTTC; CDR3 protein: CASSPSGHYGYTF
J gene: TRBJ1-4; D gene: -; V gene: TRBV28; clone size: few; CDR3 DNA: TGTGCCAGCAGTCTCCACGGGGGTTATGAAAAACTGTTTTTT; CDR3 protein: CASSLHGGYEKLFF
J gene: TRBJ2-7; D gene: -; V gene: TRBV5-1; clone size: -; CDR3 DNA: TGCGCCAGCAGCTTGGGCGGGCGCTCCTACGAGCAGTACTTC; CDR3 protein: CASSLGGRSYEQYF
J gene: TRBJ1-5; D gene: -; V gene: TRBV11-3; clone size: -; CDR3 DNA: TGTGCCAGCAGCTTAGATAGGGTTTCTCGCCAACCCCAGCATTTT; CDR3 protein: CASSLDRVSRQPQHF
J gene: TRBJ1-2; D gene: -; V gene: TRBV7-3; clone size: -; CDR3 DNA: TGTGCCAGCAGTCCCCAATCGAGGGGTGGCTACACCTTC; CDR3 protein: CASSPQSRGGYTF
J gene: TRBJ2-1; D gene: TRBD1; V gene: TRBV24-1; clone size: -; CDR3 DNA: TGTGCCACCAGTGATTTTACCGGGACAGGGAAAATGAAGCAGTTCTTC; CDR3 protein: CATSDFTGTGKMKQFF
J gene: TRBJ2-2; D gene: -; V gene: TRBV30; clone size: -; CDR3 DNA: TGTGCCTGGACCCTCAGTTCCCGTTCCACCGGGGAGCTGTTTTTT; CDR3 protein: CAWTLSSRSTGELFF
J gene: TRBJ1-1; D gene: -; V gene: TRBV6-5; clone size: -; CDR3 DNA: TGTGCCAGCAGTTACTCACCGGAGATGAACACTGAAGCTTTCTTT; CDR3 protein: CASSYSPEMNTEAFF
J gene: TRBJ2-2; D gene: -; V gene: TRBV10-2; clone size: -; CDR3 DNA: TGCGCCAGCAGCCAGCCTTACACCGGGGAGCTGTTTTTT; CDR3 protein: CASSQPYTGELFF
J gene: TRBJ2-7; D gene: TRBD2; V gene: TRBV27; clone size: -; CDR3 DNA: TGTGCCAGCAGCCAACTAGCGGGAATTGGACCCGAGCAGTACTTC; CDR3 protein: CASSQLAGIGPEQYF
J gene: TRBJ1-2; D gene: -; V gene: TRBV14; clone size: -; CDR3 DNA: TGTGCCAGCAGCCAAGAGTTACTGTCGACTGCTCTCTATGGCTACACCTTC; CDR3 protein: CASSQELLSTALYGYTF
J gene: TRBJ1-2; D gene: TRBD1; V gene: TRBV28; clone size: -; CDR3 DNA: TGTGCCAGCAGCTCAACACGACAGGGGCCGGGCTATGGCTACACCTTC; CDR3 protein: CASSSTRQGPGYGYTF
J gene: TRBJ2-7; D gene: TRBD2; V gene: TRBV4-1; clone size: -; CDR3 DNA: TGCGCCAGCAGCCAGGAGGGGATAGCGGGATATTGGGAGCAGTACTTC; CDR3 protein: CASSQEGIAGYWEQYF
J gene: TRBJ1-6; D gene: -; V gene: TRBV25-1; clone size: -; CDR3 DNA: TGTGCCAGCAGTGAAAGTTCCTATAATTCACCCCTCCACTTT; CDR3 protein: CASSESSYNSPLHF
J gene: TRBJ2-6; D gene: -; V gene: TRBV27; clone size: -; CDR3 DNA: TGTGCCAGCAGTTTAGGACTCTCTGGGGCCAACGTCCTGACTTTC; CDR3 protein: CASSLGLSGANVLTF
J gene: TRBJ1-2; D gene: -; V gene: TRBV3-1/TRBV3-2; clone size: -; CDR3 DNA: TGTGCCAGCAGCCCCCGCGGGGGGAACTATGGCTACACCTTC; CDR3 protein: CASSPRGGNYGYTF
J gene: TRBJ1-3; D gene: TRBD1; V gene: TRBV5-4; clone size: once; CDR3 DNA: TGTGCCAGCAGCTTGGGGACAGGATCTGGAAACACCATATATTTT; CDR3 protein: CASSLGTGSGNTIYF
J gene: TRBJ1-2; D gene: -; V gene: TRBV6-1; clone size: -; CDR3 DNA: TGTGCCAGCAGTGAAGCGGCCTCTCGGAATGGCTACACCTTC; CDR3 protein: CASSEAASRNGYTF
J gene: TRBJ2-6; D gene: -; V gene: TRBV5-8; clone size: -; CDR3 DNA: TGTGCCAGCAGCTTGGCGGGGAGCTCTGGGGCCAACGTCCTGACTTTC; CDR3 protein: CASSLAGSSGANVLTF
J gene: TRBJ2-2; D gene: -; V gene: TRBV27; clone size: -; CDR3 DNA: TGTGCCAGCAGTTTGCGGATTGTTACCGGGGAGCTGTTTTTT; CDR3 protein: CASSLRIVTGELFF
J gene: TRBJ2-5; D gene: -; V gene: TRBV9; clone size: -; CDR3 DNA: TGTGCCAGCAGCGTAGCTATGCGGGAGACCCAGTACTTC; CDR3 protein: CASSVAMRETQYF
J gene: TRBJ1-1; D gene: TRBD1; V gene: TRBV19; clone size: -; CDR3 DNA: TGTGCCAGCGATCTTAACCGGGACAGGGGTGAAGCTTTCTTT; CDR3 protein: CASDLNRDRGEAFF
J gene: TRBJ2-3; D gene: -; V gene: TRBV9; clone size: -; CDR3 DNA: TGTGCCAGTAGCGACGGGGGTCGACGGGCAGATACGCAGTATTTT; CDR3 protein: CASSDGGRRADTQYF